This T cell receptor (beta chain) was captured in a study of T cell changes during pregnancy in multiple sclerosis. This clone was counted once. V dropped 0 bases and J dropped 2; count of bases not matched to a gene: 0. This CDR3 region has 16 residues. The V gene's germline CDR1 is MNHEY and CDR2 SMNVEV (reference sequence). TCRdb keeps only in-frame clones here, not all; method: immunoSEQ multiplex PCR. Here the sample spans 61,000 or so clones, just under 95% being singletons. The clonotype was recovered from a female donor with multiple sclerosis, enrolled in a pregnancy study. The J gene is TRBJ2-1, the V gene TRBV27; TRBD2 aligns across 11 bases. The sequenced sample was CD4+ T cells from peripheral blood mononuclear cells, obtained before pregnancy. CDR3 protein: CASSLSLAGAYNEQFF. The CDR3 DNA follows: TGTGCCAGCAGTTTATCACTAGCGGGGGCCTACAATGAGCAGTTCTTC.